Following are 28 T cell receptor beta chains from one sample sequenced in a study of cytomegalovirus exposure and HLA in healthy donors. Using immunoSEQ multiplex PCR, the repertoire was profiled, and TCRdb retains in-frame clones only, with some absent. The sample holds over 200,000 clones, 88% seen once. The sequencing input was PBMCs. All receptors derive from a woman between 18 and 30 years old in good health and CMV-seronegative.

The J gene is TRBJ1-2, the V gene TRBV19; the match to TRBD1 covers 11 bases. This CDR3 contains 16 residues. Germline V gives CDR1 LNHDA, CDR2 SQIVND (reference sequence). The J segment lost 0 bases and the V segment lost 10 bases, leaving 10 bases of the junction unmatched. CDR3 region: CANRPGQGDPNYGYTF. The CDR3 DNA sequence: TGTGCCAACCGTCCGGGACAGGGGGACCCTAACTATGGCTACACCTTC. The full variable domain, its missing parts supplied by reference TRBV19 and TRBJ1-2, is DGGITQSPKYLFRKEGQNVTLSCEQNLNHDAMYWYRQDPGQGLRLIYYSQIVNDFQKGDIAEGYSVSREKKESFPLTVTSAQKNPTAFYLCANRPGQGDPNYGYTFGSGTRLTVV.

The chain couples TRBV5-4 to TRBJ2-7, with 12 bases identical to TRBD2. The CDR3 covers 16 residues. Germline V CDR1 and CDR2: SGHNT, YYREEE (reference sequence). V shed 4 bases, J shed 6 bases, and the junction held 11 bases outside the gene matches. CDR3 DNA: TGTGCCAGCAGCCTCCCGACTAGCGGGAGAGCGTCCGAGCAGTACTTC. Amino acids: CASSLPTSGRASEQYF.

This chain connects TRBV7-8 to TRBJ2-2; no clear D. Per germline, CDR1 SGHVS and CDR2 FQNEAQ. Deletions cut 4 bases from V and 6 bases from J, with 9 bases between. The CDR3 runs 13 residues. The CDR3 region has the DNA TGTGCCAGCAGCTCAGCGCGGCCCGGGGAGCTGTTTTTT. Translating it yields CASSSARPGELFF.

This chain links TRBV11-2 with TRBJ2-5; 8 bases map to TRBD2. Looked up from germline, CDR1 is SGHAT and CDR2 is FQNNGV. The junction had 12 bases not matched to a gene; V was cut back by 2 bases and J by 4 bases. The CDR3 consists of 17 residues. The CDR3 region has the DNA TGTGCCAGCAGCTTATATCCAGCGGGAGACGTAGGAGAGACCCAGTACTTC. Its protein product is CASSLYPAGDVGETQYF.

The chain recombines TRBV27 with TRBJ2-3, with 9 bases matching TRBD2. Trimming took 8 bases from V and 1 from J; bases not matched to a gene: 7. This CDR3 is 15 amino acids long. Germline V gene sequence: CDR1 MNHEY, CDR2 SMNVEV (reference sequence). The CDR3: CASYASSGGTDTQYF. CDR3 coding DNA: TGTGCCAGCTATGCCTCTAGCGGGGGCACAGATACGCAGTATTTT.

The V gene is TRBV18, the J gene TRBJ2-7; D is unclear. The germline V gene has CDR1 KGHSH and CDR2 LQKENI. The V gene lost 5 bases and the J gene lost 2 bases, with 10 bases spanning the gap. The CDR3 covers 13 residues. The CDR3 is CASSDSTPYEQYF. For the CDR3, the DNA is TGTGCCAGCTCAGATAGTACGCCCTACGAGCAGTACTTC.

V is TRBV27 and J is TRBJ1-2, with TRBD1 identical over 10 bases. V was pared by 6 bases and J by 8 bases, with 12 bases of the junction left unmatched. CDR1 and CDR2 (germline): MNHEY, SMNVEV (reference sequence). This CDR3 contains 15 residues. CDR3 amino acids: CASRRGTGAQWGYTF. The CDR3, as DNA: TGTGCCAGCAGGCGAGGGACAGGGGCTCAGTGGGGCTACACCTTC.

This clone was picked up a small number of times. The J gene is TRBJ2-1, the V gene TRBV19; TRBD2 aligns across 12 bases. The germline V gene encodes CDR1 LNHDA and CDR2 SQIVND (reference sequence). V shed 5 bases and J 7 bases; nucleotides not matched to a gene: 6. CDR3 length equals 15 residues. CDR3 sequence reads: CASSLLAGGSNEQFF. The CDR3 region has the DNA TGTGCCAGTAGTCTACTAGCGGGAGGATCAAATGAGCAGTTCTTC. The full variable domain, completed using reference TRBV19 and TRBJ2-1, is DGGITQSPKYLFRKEGQNVTLSCEQNLNHDAMYWYRQDPGQGLRLIYYSQIVNDFQKGDIAEGYSVSREKKESFPLTVTSAQKNPTAFYLCASSLLAGGSNEQFFGPGTRLTVL.

The chain uses TRBV28 and TRBJ1-2, with a tentative D call TRBD1 (5 bases). The CDR3 extends over 17 amino acids. Deletions cut 8 bases from V and 6 bases from J, with 28 bases between. The germline CDR1 and CDR2 sequences are MDHEN and SYDVKM. CDR3: CASSTPRGGPSSDGYTF. CDR3 nucleotide sequence: TGTGCCAGCTCCACCCCCCGGGGGGGTCCCTCGTCGGATGGCTACACCTTC.

This chain connects TRBV10-3 to TRBJ1-4, with a weak D call TRBD1 (5 bases). V lost 0 bases and J 6 bases, leaving 14 bases between the germline ends. The CDR3 contains 16 residues. Germline lookup yields CDR1 ENHRY and CDR2 SYGVKD. CDR3 nucleotides: TGTGCCATCAGTGAGTCCTCGAAGGGGCTAGATGAAAAACTGTTTTTT. Its translation is CAISESSKGLDEKLFF.

The chain joins TRBV14 to TRBJ2-3; TRBD1 might be the D (5 bases). Germline CDR1 SGHDN, CDR2 FVKESK. V lost 0 bases, J lost 4 bases, and 23 bases lay in between. This CDR3 comprises 19 residues. The CDR3 spells CASSQDLGDMGPTADTQYF. For the CDR3, the DNA is TGTGCCAGCAGCCAAGACCTCGGTGATATGGGGCCCACAGCAGATACGCAGTATTTT.

The chain joins TRBV27 to TRBJ2-2, with D maybe TRBD2 (6 bases). CDR3 length: 14 residues. V was cut by 8 bases and J by 2 bases, with 12 bases left in between. Germline CDR1 MNHEY, CDR2 SMNVEV (reference sequence). CDR3 in amino acids: CASRGLPNTGELFF. CDR3 bases: TGTGCCAGCCGCGGACTACCTAACACCGGGGAGCTGTTTTTT.

The chain links TRBV27 to TRBJ2-3; D is possibly TRBD1 (6 bases). Per the germline V gene, CDR1 is MNHEY and CDR2 is SMNVEV (reference sequence). The CDR3 sequence is 15 residues long. Trimming cost V 0 bases and J 2 bases, with 9 bases left between them. The CDR3 region is CASSLSPGDTDTQYF. CDR3 DNA: TGTGCCAGCAGTTTATCCCCAGGGGACACAGATACGCAGTATTTT.

V gene TRBV6-5 combines with J gene TRBJ2-1; 8 bases are shared with TRBD1. Per germline, CDR1 MNHEY and CDR2 SVGAGI. This CDR3 is 15 amino acids long. After removal of 6 bases from V and 4 bases from J, the junction contained 8 bases not matched to a gene. CDR3 DNA sequence: TGTGCCAGCAGATTTCAGGGGGCGGGATACAATGAGCAGTTCTTC. Protein product: CASRFQGAGYNEQFF.

This clone was picked up a small number of times. Other nucleotide sequences in the sample specify the same CDR3. This chain uses TRBV6-5 with TRBJ2-7, with TRBD1 as a possible D gene (5 bases). The germline gives CDR1 MNHEY, CDR2 SVGAGI. The ends were cut back, 2 bases at V and 6 bases at J, with 5 bases in the middle. The CDR3 runs 11 residues. The CDR3 here is CASSYRGEQYF. In DNA, the CDR3 is TGTGCCAGCAGTTACAGGGGCGAGCAGTACTTC.

This chain joins TRBV15 and TRBJ1-1, with TRBD1 matching over 8 bases. Trimming took 1 base from V and 1 from J; bases not matched to a gene: 8. The CDR3 totals 17 residues. The V gene's germline CDR1 is LNHNV and CDR2 YYDKDF (reference sequence). The CDR3 nucleotides read TGTGCCACCAGCAGAGGTGGAACAGGGGGGACGAACACTGAAGCTTTCTTT. It is translated as CATSRGGTGGTNTEAFF.

This chain links TRBV30 with TRBJ2-7; 9 nucleotides line up with TRBD1. Germline values: CDR1 GTSNPN, CDR2 SVGIG (reference sequence). The CDR3 is 12 residues long. The V and J ends lost 3 bases and 11 bases, in that order; junction bases with no gene match: 8. The CDR3 loop is CAWSSGQGTEYF. The DNA for the CDR3 is TGTGCCTGGAGCTCGGGACAGGGAACGGAGTACTTC.

Regarding this clone: The identical CDR3 is also encoded by other nucleotide sequences in the sample. The chain employs TRBV6-5 and TRBJ2-7; 7 nucleotides align to TRBD1. Unmatched junction bases numbered 1, after V lost 2 bases and J lost 3 bases. CDR1 and CDR2 from the germline V gene are MNHEY and SVGAGI. The CDR3 has 13 residues. The CDR3 is CASSYGTDYEQYF. The CDR3 DNA reads as TGTGCCAGCAGTTACGGGACAGACTACGAGCAGTACTTC.

The chain has TRBV7-2 and TRBJ2-2, with 11 bases matching TRBD2. The CDR3 runs to 17 residues. Germline V gene sequence: CDR1 SGHTA, CDR2 FQGNSA. The J segment lost 3 bases and the V segment lost 6 bases, leaving 9 bases of the junction unmatched. The CDR3 DNA sequence: TGTGCCAGCAGTCCCCTAGCGGGAGGAGGTTACACCGGGGAGCTGTTTTTT. Translation: CASSPLAGGGYTGELFF.

This chain joins TRBV4-1 and TRBJ2-7; 10 nucleotides match TRBD1. Losses at the gene ends were 4 bases for V and 2 bases for J; bases not matched to a gene: 5. Germline assignment: CDR1 MGHRA and CDR2 YSYEKL. This CDR3 has 15 amino acids. The DNA of the CDR3 is TGCGCCAGCAGCCCCGGGACAGGGGATCCCTACGAGCAGTACTTC. It yields the protein CASSPGTGDPYEQYF.

CDR3 protein: CASSLTRDRAFYF. CDR3 sequence (DNA): TGTGCCAGCAGTCTGACCCGGGACAGGGCGTTCTATTTT. The chain combines TRBV27 with TRBJ2-3, with 9 bases lining up with TRBD1. This CDR3 spans 13 amino acids. Trimming cost V 5 bases and J 15 bases; bases outside gene matches: 12. Germline V gene data show CDR1 as MNHEY and CDR2 as SMNVEV (reference sequence).

CDR3 coding DNA: TGTGCCAGCAGTGAAGTGTTCGGGGGAACCTATGGCTACACCTTC. It is translated as CASSEVFGGTYGYTF. This rearrangement joins TRBV6-1 to TRBJ1-2; D perhaps matches TRBD1 (5 bases). The CDR3 is 15 amino acids. CDR1 is MNHNS and CDR2 is SASEGT in the germline V gene. V dropped 1 base and J dropped 4 bases, with 13 bases sitting between them.

The V and J genes are TRBV4-1 and TRBJ2-1, with D uncertain. Per the germline V gene, CDR1 is MGHRA and CDR2 is YSYEKL. There are 14 residues in the CDR3. Trimming removed 1 base at V and 3 bases at J, with 7 bases between. The CDR3 is CASSQGEDYNEQFF. In DNA form, the CDR3 reads TGCGCCAGCAGCCAAGGAGAGGACTACAATGAGCAGTTCTTC.

The rearrangement joins TRBV6-5 to TRBJ2-1; unclear D gene. The germline V gene encodes CDR1 MNHEY and CDR2 SVGAGI. The CDR3 spans 15 residues. Trimming removed 2 bases from V and 0 bases from J, with 8 bases in between. The CDR3 DNA follows: TGTGCCAGCAGTTACACACCACGCTCCTACAATGAGCAGTTCTTC. It is translated as CASSYTPRSYNEQFF.

The V and J genes are TRBV7-8 and TRBJ2-1; unclear D gene. Trimming cost V 5 bases and J 3 bases, with 11 bases left between them. CDR3 length: 14 residues. In germline, CDR1 is SGHVS, CDR2 FQNEAQ. The DNA of the CDR3 is TGTGCCAGCAGCCCCCAGATGAACTACAATGAGCAGTTCTTC. It specifies CASSPQMNYNEQFF.

The chain uses TRBV7-9 and TRBJ2-7; D might be TRBD1 (6 bases). CDR1 and CDR2 from the germline V gene are SEHNR and FQNEAQ (reference sequence). V was shortened by 9 bases and J by 4 bases, with 16 bases between the two germline ends. The CDR3 spans 13 residues. CDR3 protein: CASSGDEPYEQYF. The CDR3 nucleotides read TGTGCCAGTTCAGGGGACGAACCTTACGAGCAGTACTTC.

The chain uses TRBV30 and TRBJ2-2, with unresolved D. Trimming left V 1 base short and J 5 bases short, with 5 bases between. CDR1 is GTSNPN, CDR2 SVGIG, per germline (reference sequence). The CDR3 length is 12 residues. CDR3 protein: CAWSGATGELFF. CDR3 in DNA: TGTGCCTGGAGTGGAGCAACCGGGGAGCTGTTTTTT.

The chain has TRBV2 and TRBJ2-5; D is undetermined. The CDR3 covers 13 residues. From germline, CDR1 is SNHLY and CDR2 FYNNEI. Trimming took off 9 bases at V and 5 bases at J, with 16 bases between the two ends. The CDR3, as DNA: TGTGCCAGTTCCGGGTCCCGGAAGGAGACCCAGTACTTC. Translated, it gives CASSGSRKETQYF.